The 20 T cell receptor beta chains below all came from one sample that was sequenced in a study of T cell responses to AZD1222 COVID-19 vaccine. Sequenced by immunoSEQ multiplex PCR; TCRdb stores in-frame clones only, minus some. The table shows about 56,000 clones, with about 88% occurring only once. The sample consisted of peripheral blood, taken 28 days after the second AZD1222 dose. The receptors originated from an adult who received the AZD1222 COVID-19 vaccine.

This chain uses TRBV29-1 with TRBJ1-5, with 9 bases matching TRBD1. V was pared by 5 bases and J by 6 bases, with 5 bases of the junction left unmatched. Germline CDR1 reads SQVTM; CDR2 reads ANQGSEA. This CDR3 has 13 amino acids. This CDR3 reads CSVTTGGSQPQHF. CDR3 sequence (DNA): TGCAGCGTTACGACAGGGGGGAGTCAGCCCCAGCATTTT. Full variable domain (missing parts from reference TRBV29-1 and TRBJ1-5): SAVISQKPSRDICQRGTSLTIQCQVDSQVTMMFWYRQQPGQSLTLIATANQGSEATYESGFVIDKFPISRPNLTFSTLTVSNMSPEDSSIYLCSVTTGGSQPQHFGDGTRLSIL.

The chain links TRBV28 to TRBJ1-2, with D possibly TRBD1 on 5 matching bases. Germline V gene data show CDR1 as MDHEN and CDR2 as SYDVKM. The CDR3 length is 14 residues. Trimming removed 5 bases at V and 0 bases at J, with 10 bases between. As DNA, the CDR3 is TGTGCCAGCAGTGAAGGGGCCACTAACTATGGCTACACCTTC. Translated, it gives CASSEGATNYGYTF.

The rearrangement joins TRBV6-5 to TRBJ1-3, with D perhaps TRBD1 (5 bases). The CDR3 has 13 residues. V lost 7 bases to trimming and J lost 7 bases, with 14 bases between them. Per the germline V gene, CDR1 is MNHEY and CDR2 is SVGAGI. This chain's CDR3 is CASIGPAGNTIYF. CDR3 sequence (DNA): TGTGCCAGCATTGGGCCCGCAGGGAACACCATATATTTT.

V is TRBV7-2 and J is TRBJ1-2, with D unresolved. Germline CDR1 is SGHTA and CDR2 is FQGNSA. The CDR3 loop spans 14 amino acids. The germline V and J ends were trimmed by 5 bases and 0 bases, with 10 bases remaining between them. CDR3 sequence: CASSEQGSNYGYTF. The CDR3 DNA reads TGTGCCAGCAGCGAACAAGGGTCTAACTATGGCTACACCTTC.

The rearrangement links TRBV6-5 to TRBJ2-7; D is ambiguous. CDR3 length equals 13 residues. Trimming stripped 6 bases from V and 2 bases from J, with 11 bases between. Germline V gene data show CDR1 as MNHEY and CDR2 as SVGAGI. The CDR3 nucleotides read TGTGCCAGCAGCGGATTCCCGGCCTACGAGCAGTACTTC. Its translation is CASSGFPAYEQYF.

The chain is built from TRBV6-9 and TRBJ1-5; no definite D call. The germline V gene has CDR1 MNHGY and CDR2 SVAAGI. V lost 1 base, J lost 7 bases, and 11 bases lay in between. This CDR3 has 14 residues. CDR3 in DNA: TGTGCCAGCAGTTATTGGATAAAAGAACAGCCCCAGCATTTT. It translates to CASSYWIKEQPQHF.

The V and J genes are TRBV10-3 and TRBJ2-6; D is unresolved. This CDR3 has 13 amino acids. The ends were cut back, 6 bases at V and 0 bases at J, with 3 bases in the middle. Germline CDR1 reads ENHRY; CDR2 reads SYGVKD. The CDR3 nucleotides read TGTGCCATCAGACCCTCTGGGGCCAACGTCCTGACTTTC. Encoded protein: CAIRPSGANVLTF.

The chain recombines TRBV6-5 with TRBJ2-1; D unresolved. Germline CDR1 reads MNHEY; CDR2 reads SVGAGI. The CDR3 extends over 16 amino acids. Trimming stripped 0 bases from V and 6 bases from J, with 15 bases between. In DNA form, the CDR3 reads TGTGCCAGCAGTTACTCGAAGGGATTATCCCCCAATGAGCAGTTCTTC. It translates to CASSYSKGLSPNEQFF.

V is TRBV4-1 and J is TRBJ2-1; D is ambiguous. The V end was cut by 4 bases, the J end by 2 bases, with 12 bases between. CDR1 is MGHRA, CDR2 YSYEKL, per germline. The CDR3 runs 15 residues. CDR3 region: CASSPDAQPYNEQFF. CDR3 nucleotide sequence: TGCGCCAGCAGCCCGGACGCCCAGCCCTACAATGAGCAGTTCTTC.

The chain is built from TRBV7-2 and TRBJ1-5; 9 bases agree with TRBD1. V was pared by 5 bases and J by 2 bases, with 4 bases of the junction left unmatched. Germline V gives CDR1 SGHTA, CDR2 FQGNSA. The CDR3 extends over 15 amino acids. The CDR3 loop reads CASSGTGFGNQPQHF. CDR3 DNA: TGTGCCAGCAGCGGGACAGGGTTTGGCAATCAGCCCCAGCATTTT.

The chain combines TRBV4-2 with TRBJ2-5, with 9 positions matching TRBD1. V lost 0 bases, J lost 7 bases, and 6 bases stayed unmatched. CDR1 is LGHNA and CDR2 is YNFKEQ in the germline V gene. The CDR3 runs to 15 residues. CDR3 sequence: CASSQERGQGTTQYF. The CDR3 coding sequence is TGTGCCAGCAGCCAAGAAAGGGGACAGGGAACGACCCAGTACTTC.

The chain has TRBV29-1 and TRBJ1-1, with D possibly TRBD1 on 5 matching bases. The CDR3 runs to 13 residues. Germline values: CDR1 SQVTM, CDR2 ANQGSEA. The V gene lost 1 base and the J gene lost 4 bases, with 10 bases spanning the gap. Here the CDR3 DNA reads TGCAGCGTTGAAGTAGGGGACGGCACTGAAGCTTTCTTT. As protein: CSVEVGDGTEAFF.

The V and J genes are TRBV28 and TRBJ2-7; D call uncertain. Trimming cost V 3 bases and J 6 bases, with 6 bases left between them. CDR3 length: 11 residues. Germline loops: CDR1 MDHEN, CDR2 SYDVKM. CDR3: CASSLVSEQYF. In DNA, the CDR3 is TGTGCCAGCAGTTTGGTAAGCGAGCAGTACTTC.

The chain couples TRBV11-3 to TRBJ2-2; D gene uncertain. CDR1 is SGHNT and CDR2 is YENEEA in the germline V gene. V was shortened by 1 base and J by 5 bases, with 14 bases between the two germline ends. The CDR3 consists of 16 residues. The CDR3 nucleotides are TGTGCCAGCAGCTTAGGGACCCTCCGAAGTACCGGGGAGCTGTTTTTT. It encodes CASSLGTLRSTGELFF.

The genes are TRBV30 and TRBJ1-1; D gene ambiguous. Germline V lookup: CDR1 GTSNPN, CDR2 SVGIG (reference sequence). Trimming removed 5 bases from V and 4 bases from J, with 11 bases in between. This CDR3 is built from 12 residues. The CDR3 DNA sequence: TGTGCCTGGGCCGGGATGACCACTGAAGCTTTCTTT. It codes for CAWAGMTTEAFF. Complete variable domain (other parts from reference TRBV30 and TRBJ1-1): SQTIHQWPATLVQPVGSPLSLECTVEGTSNPNLYWYRQAAGRGLQLLFYSVGIGQISSEVPQNLSASRPQDRQFILSSKKLLLSDSGFYLCAWAGMTTEAFFGQGTRLTVV.

V usage is TRBV4-2 and J usage is TRBJ1-4; no clear D gene. Per the germline V gene, CDR1 is LGHNA and CDR2 is YNFKEQ. This CDR3 is built from 15 residues. Trimming pared 0 bases from V and 5 bases from J, leaving 10 bases between. CDR3 protein: CASSQDLQTNEKLFF. The CDR3 DNA reads as TGTGCCAGCAGCCAAGATCTACAGACGAATGAAAAACTGTTTTTT.

The chain carries TRBV7-9 and TRBJ2-3; D may be TRBD2 (6 bases). The CDR3 loop spans 14 amino acids. Germline V gene lookup returns CDR1 SEHNR and CDR2 FQNEAQ (reference sequence). The V end was cut by 5 bases, the J end by 3 bases, with 12 bases between. The CDR3 sequence: CASSRDSLTDTQYF. CDR3 DNA sequence: TGTGCCAGCAGCCGGGACTCCTTAACAGATACGCAGTATTTT.

This chain uses TRBV15 with TRBJ1-4, with D uncertain. Trimming pared 0 bases from V and 7 bases from J, leaving 15 bases between. Germline V gives CDR1 LNHNV, CDR2 YYDKDF (reference sequence). The CDR3 spans 16 residues. CDR3 in amino acids: CATSRDGGGRREKLFF. CDR3 nucleotides: TGTGCCACCAGCAGAGATGGTGGTGGGCGGCGTGAAAAACTGTTTTTT.

V usage is TRBV19 and J usage is TRBJ1-1; D unresolved. This CDR3 contains 12 residues. The germline CDR1 and CDR2 sequences are LNHDA and SQIVND (reference sequence). Trimming took 6 bases from V and 3 from J, leaving 8 bases between them. Here the CDR3 reads CASSRGDTEAFF. DNA for the CDR3: TGTGCCAGTAGCCGGGGTGACACTGAAGCTTTCTTT.

This chain joins TRBV7-2 and TRBJ1-1, with TRBD1 matching 9 bases. Germline V lookup: CDR1 SGHTA, CDR2 FQGNSA. The CDR3 runs 14 residues. The J segment lost 4 bases and the V segment lost 4 bases, leaving 4 bases of the junction unmatched. CDR3 sequence: CASSSQTGGTEAFF. CDR3 nucleotide sequence: TGTGCCAGCAGCTCCCAGACAGGGGGCACTGAAGCTTTCTTT.